The TCR beta chain described here comes from a study of blood T cell repertoires in COVID-19. J was trimmed by 2 bases and V by 4 bases; bases with no gene match: 2. The CDR3 loop spans 14 amino acids. Germline V gene lookup returns CDR1 SGHTA and CDR2 FQGNSA. This clone was seen a single time. Method: immunoSEQ multiplex PCR; TCRdb's copy keeps in-frame clones and lacks some. The sample has some 270,000 clones; more than 75% are singletons. The chain links TRBV7-2 to TRBJ2-3; TRBD2 aligns across 8 bases. The clonotype comes from a woman in her forties or fifties who had been exposed to COVID-19. Sequenced: PBMCs or T cells enriched from blood (not recorded which). As DNA, the CDR3 is TGTGCCAGCAGCTCACTAGCGGTCACAGATACGCAGTATTTT. It yields the protein CASSSLAVTDTQYF.